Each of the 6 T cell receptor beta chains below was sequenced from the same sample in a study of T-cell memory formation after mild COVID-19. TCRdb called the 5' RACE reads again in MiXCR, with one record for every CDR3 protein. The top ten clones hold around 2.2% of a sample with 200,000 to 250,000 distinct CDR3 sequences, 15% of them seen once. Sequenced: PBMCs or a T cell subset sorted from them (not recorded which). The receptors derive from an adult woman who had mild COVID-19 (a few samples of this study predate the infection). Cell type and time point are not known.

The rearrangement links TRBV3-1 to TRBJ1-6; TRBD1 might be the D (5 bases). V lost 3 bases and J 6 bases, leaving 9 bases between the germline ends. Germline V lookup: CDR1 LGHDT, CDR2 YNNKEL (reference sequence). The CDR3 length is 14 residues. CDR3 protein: CASSQDTINSPLHF. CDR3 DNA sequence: TGTGCCAGCAGCCAGGACACTATTAATTCACCCCTCCACTTT.

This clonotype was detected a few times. The CDR3 sequence: CSASSPPGPDTQYF. CDR3 sequence (DNA): TGCAGTGCTAGTTCCCCTCCGGGCCCAGATACGCAGTATTTT. The rearrangement links TRBV20-1 to TRBJ2-3; D is uncertain. The V end was cut by 3 bases, the J end by 4 bases, with 14 bases between. CDR3 length equals 14 residues. Germline V gene data show CDR1 as DFQATT and CDR2 as SNEGSKA (reference sequence).

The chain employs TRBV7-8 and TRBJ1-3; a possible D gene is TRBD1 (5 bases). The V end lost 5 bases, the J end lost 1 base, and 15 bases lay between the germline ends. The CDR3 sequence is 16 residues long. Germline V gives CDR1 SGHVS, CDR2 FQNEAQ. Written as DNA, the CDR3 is TGTGCCAGCAGCCTTTATGGTGCAGGGTCTGGAAACACCATATATTTT. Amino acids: CASSLYGAGSGNTIYF. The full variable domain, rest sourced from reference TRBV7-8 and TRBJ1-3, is GAGVSQSPRYKVAKRGQDVALRCDPISGHVSLFWYQQALGQGPEFLTYFQNEAQLDKSGLPSDRFFAERPEGSVSTLKIQRTQQEDSAVYLCASSLYGAGSGNTIYFGEGSWLTVV.

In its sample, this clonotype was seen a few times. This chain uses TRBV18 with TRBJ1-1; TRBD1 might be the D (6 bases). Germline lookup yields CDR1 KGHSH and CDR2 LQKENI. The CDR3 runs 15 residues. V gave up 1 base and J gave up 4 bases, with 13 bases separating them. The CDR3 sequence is CASSPLSSGATEAFF. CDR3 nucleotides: TGTGCCAGCTCACCACTCAGTTCAGGGGCCACTGAAGCTTTCTTT.

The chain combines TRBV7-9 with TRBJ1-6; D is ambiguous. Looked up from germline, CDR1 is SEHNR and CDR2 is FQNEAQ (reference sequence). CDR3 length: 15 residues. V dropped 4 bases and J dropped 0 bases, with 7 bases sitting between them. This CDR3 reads CASSYEPSYNSPLHF. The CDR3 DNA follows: TGTGCCAGCAGCTACGAACCCTCCTATAATTCACCCCTCCACTTT.

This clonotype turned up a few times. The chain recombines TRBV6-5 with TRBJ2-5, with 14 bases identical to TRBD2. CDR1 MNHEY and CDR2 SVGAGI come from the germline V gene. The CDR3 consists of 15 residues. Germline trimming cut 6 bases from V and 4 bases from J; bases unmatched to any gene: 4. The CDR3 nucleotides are TGTGCCAGCAGGGCCGGACTAGCGGGAGGAGAGACCCAGTACTTC. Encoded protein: CASRAGLAGGETQYF.